Listed here are 5 T cell receptor beta chains from one sample, sequenced in a study of blood T cell repertoires in COVID-19. The method was immunoSEQ multiplex PCR; TCRdb's version includes in-frame clones alone and lacks a portion of them. The sample shows about 83,000 clones, about 76% of them seen only once. Sequenced input: peripheral blood. These receptors came from a woman aged 80 or older with active or convalescent COVID-19.

The V and J genes are TRBV29-1 and TRBJ2-7; D possibly corresponds to TRBD2 (5 bases). The germline V gene encodes CDR1 SQVTM and CDR2 ANQGSEA. V was cut by 3 bases and J by 8 bases, with 20 bases left in between. The CDR3 covers 14 residues. This chain's CDR3 is CSVDFEGLYNKQYF. The CDR3 bases are TGCAGCGTTGATTTCGAGGGCCTATATAACAAGCAGTACTTC.

This rearrangement joins TRBV6-4 to TRBJ1-3; a weak D match, TRBD1 (6 bases). The CDR3 runs 17 residues. In germline, CDR1 is MRHNA, CDR2 SNTAGT. The germline V and J ends were trimmed by 2 bases and 0 bases, with 14 bases remaining between them. The CDR3 DNA is TGTGCCAGCAGTGACGGGACAAGACTTATCTCTGGAAACACCATATATTTT. It codes for CASSDGTRLISGNTIYF.

This chain joins TRBV7-8 and TRBJ2-2; TRBD1 is a possible D gene (5 bases). Germline V gene data show CDR1 as SGHVS and CDR2 as FQNEAQ. V was pared by 3 bases and J by 1 base, with 15 bases between. The CDR3 has 17 residues. This chain's CDR3 is CASSFLTVGMNTGELFF. The CDR3 nucleotides are TGTGCCAGCAGCTTCCTGACAGTAGGGATGAACACCGGGGAGCTGTTTTTT. The variable domain in full, completed from reference TRBV7-8 and TRBJ2-2, reads GAGVSQSPRYKVAKRGQDVALRCDPISGHVSLFWYQQALGQGPEFLTYFQNEAQLDKSGLPSDRFFAERPEGSVSTLKIQRTQQEDSAVYLCASSFLTVGMNTGELFFGEGSRLTVL.

The V gene is TRBV7-2, the J gene TRBJ2-5; D is ambiguous. The CDR3 is 15 residues long. V was clipped by 5 bases and J by 5 bases, with 18 bases between them. CDR1 and CDR2 (germline): SGHTA, FQGNSA. The CDR3 protein is CASSPQQQSWETQYF. CDR3 nucleotide sequence: TGTGCCAGCAGCCCTCAACAGCAATCCTGGGAGACCCAGTACTTC.

The CDR3 coding sequence is TGCAGCGTGAGGGGACGAACTAGCGGGGGGGCTTTCGCCTACGAGCAGTACTTC. The encoded protein is CSVRGRTSGGAFAYEQYF. This chain connects TRBV29-1 to TRBJ2-7; 13 bases line up with TRBD2. J lost 2 bases, V lost 6 bases, and 16 bases had no gene match. Germline V lookup: CDR1 SQVTM, CDR2 ANQGSEA. The CDR3 sequence is 18 residues long.